This entry lists 8 T cell receptor beta chains sequenced from one sample in a study of patients and donors after allogeneic stem cell transplantation. TCRdb redid the calling of the RT-PCR reads with MiXCR, one entry per CDR3 protein. Seen here are about 200,000 distinct CDR3 sequences, 41% observed once, and the top ten hold 33%. The specimen sequenced was blood, either unsorted or a sorted T cell fraction (not recorded which). These receptor sequences come from a human donor who was either an allogeneic HSCT recipient or a stem cell or donor lymphocyte infusion donor (not recorded which). It is not recorded whose cells these are; they may come from a transplant donor.

This clonotype was detected many times. This sequence joins TRBV12-3 or TRBV12-4 and TRBJ1-1, with D uncertain. The CDR3 covers 13 residues. V was pared by 6 bases and J by 5 bases, with 13 bases between. CDR3 amino acids: CASSEVAGTEAFF. The CDR3 DNA reads as TGTGCCAGCAGCGAGGTCGCGGGAACTGAAGCTTTCTTT.

This clonotype was seen more than once but under ten times. The V and J genes are TRBV5-1 and TRBJ1-2; weak D call: TRBD1 (5 bases). Germline V lookup: CDR1 SGHRS, CDR2 YFSETQ. This CDR3 region has 15 residues. Deletions cut 0 bases from V and 5 bases from J, with 14 bases between. The DNA of the CDR3 is TGCGCCAGCAGCTTGGCGCCGGGGGGAATATATGGCTACACCTTC. Translation gives CASSLAPGGIYGYTF. Supplemented by reference TRBV5-1 and TRBJ1-2, the full variable domain reads KAGVTQTPRYLIKTRGQQVTLSCSPISGHRSVSWYQQTPGQGLQFLFEYFSETQRNKGNFPGRFSGRQFSNSRSEMNVSTLELGDSALYLCASSLAPGGIYGYTFGSGTRLTVV.

The chain has TRBV7-2 and TRBJ1-3; D uncertain. The germline V gene has CDR1 SGHTA and CDR2 FQGNSA. This CDR3 is built from 21 residues. Trimming cost V 3 bases and J 1 base, with 28 bases left between them. DNA of the CDR3: TGTGCCAGCAGCTTTGGGGTGGGCGAGCAGGTCTTGGTGGGATCTGGAAACACCATATATTTT. It yields the protein CASSFGVGEQVLVGSGNTIYF. The full variable domain, rest sourced from reference TRBV7-2 and TRBJ1-3, is GAGVSQSPSNKVTEKGKDVELRCDPISGHTALYWYRQSLGQGLEFLIYFQGNSAPDKSGLPSDRFSAERTGGSVSTLTIQRTQQEDSAVYLCASSFGVGEQVLVGSGNTIYFGEGSWLTVV.

V usage is TRBV6-5 and J usage is TRBJ1-2; maybe TRBD1 (5 bases). This CDR3 has 18 amino acids. Looked up from germline, CDR1 is MNHEY and CDR2 is SVGAGI. Trimming took 4 bases from V and 4 from J, leaving 25 bases between them. The DNA for the CDR3 is TGTGCCAGCAGTTTCTTGGGGGGAACTCATCCAACAATCTATGGCTACACCTTC. Translated, it gives CASSFLGGTHPTIYGYTF.

The chain recombines TRBV6-5 with TRBJ1-1, with a possible D match to TRBD1 (6 bases). The CDR3 is made up of 15 amino acids. The germline V gene encodes CDR1 MNHEY and CDR2 SVGAGI. V was shortened by 2 bases and J by 0 bases, with 10 bases between the two germline ends. The CDR3: CASSYGQGMNTEAFF. The CDR3 nucleotides read TGTGCCAGCAGTTACGGTCAGGGGATGAACACTGAAGCTTTCTTT.

The CDR3 loop reads CASSLGLRLSNQPQHF. In DNA, the CDR3 is TGTGCCAGCAGCTTAGGGTTAAGACTAAGCAATCAGCCCCAGCATTTT. J is TRBJ1-5 and V is TRBV5-6; D is undetermined. Trimming cost V 2 bases and J 1 base, with 13 bases left between them. Germline CDR1 reads SGHDT; CDR2 reads YYEEEE. This CDR3 spans 16 amino acids.

The chain uses TRBV20-1 and TRBJ2-1; TRBD2 matches 10 bases. The junction had 3 bases not matched to a gene; V was cut back by 1 base and J by 6 bases. This CDR3 comprises 14 residues. From germline, CDR1 is DFQATT and CDR2 SNEGSKA (reference sequence). The CDR3, as DNA: TGCAGTGCTAGAGCACTAGCGGGAATCAATGAGCAGTTCTTC. It encodes CSARALAGINEQFF.

This rearrangement joins TRBV10-3 to TRBJ2-5; TRBD2 matches 9 bases. Germline CDR1 ENHRY, CDR2 SYGVKD. J gave up 4 bases and V 2 bases, and 8 bases lay outside the gene matches. The CDR3 sequence is 16 residues long. DNA for the CDR3: TGTGCCATCAGTGAGATAGCGGGAGCTTCCCCAGAGACCCAGTACTTC. It codes for CAISEIAGASPETQYF.